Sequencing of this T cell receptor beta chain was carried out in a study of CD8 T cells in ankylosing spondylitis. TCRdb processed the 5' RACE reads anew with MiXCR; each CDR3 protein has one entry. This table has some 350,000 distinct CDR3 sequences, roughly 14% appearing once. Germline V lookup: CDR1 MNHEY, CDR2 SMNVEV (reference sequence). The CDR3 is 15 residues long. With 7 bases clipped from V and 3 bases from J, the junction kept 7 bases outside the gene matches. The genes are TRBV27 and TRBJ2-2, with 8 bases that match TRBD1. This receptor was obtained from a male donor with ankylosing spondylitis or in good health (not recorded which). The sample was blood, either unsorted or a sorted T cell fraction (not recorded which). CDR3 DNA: TGTGCCAGCAACCCCGGGACAGGAGACACCGGGGAGCTGTTTTTT. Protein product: CASNPGTGDTGELFF.